These T cell receptor beta chains were read from a single sample in a study of regulatory T cells in long-lasting Graves disease. TCRdb re-called the multiplex PCR reads with MiXCR, one entry per CDR3 protein. This table holds about 470,000 distinct CDR3 sequences, roughly 21% found once. The source was peripheral blood mononuclear cells (PBMCs), collected when the disease was refractory, from a patient treated with antithyroid drugs. Receptors were obtained from a female donor with Graves disease. CDR3s include the opening cysteine and the closing phenylalanine or tryptophan. Each record gives: clone size, D gene, V gene, J gene, CDR3 protein, CDR3 DNA. A D gene is named only where the DNA matches it firmly. The size entry is marked missing in some rows and otherwise reads once, few, many or a size class.

.	TRBD1	TRBV9	TRBJ2-7	CASSVAGQGYEQYF	TGTGCCAGCAGCGTAGCGGGACAGGGATACGAGCAGTACTTC
.	.	TRBV7-2	TRBJ2-5	CASTFVAGYFQETQYF	TGTGCCAGCACGTTTGTGGCAGGGTATTTCCAAGAGACCCAGTACTTC
many	.	TRBV28	TRBJ1-1	CASGGVNTEAFF	TGTGCCAGCGGGGGGGTGAACACTGAAGCTTTCTTT
.	.	TRBV15	TRBJ2-4	CATSRDTGSRYF	TGTGCCACCAGCAGAGACACCGGCTCTCGGTACTTC
few	.	TRBV20-1	TRBJ1-5	CSARDQKGGVVQPQHF	TGCAGTGCTAGAGATCAAAAAGGCGGGGTGGTTCAGCCCCAGCATTTT
many	.	TRBV7-2	TRBJ2-5	CASSFVSGETQYF	TGTGCCAGCAGCTTTGTGTCGGGAGAGACCCAGTACTTC
.	.	TRBV19	TRBJ1-5	CASRGGAQPQHF	TGTGCCAGTCGAGGGGGGGCTCAGCCCCAGCATTTT
.	.	TRBV5-5	TRBJ1-4	CASSHISREKLFF	TGTGCCAGCAGCCATATATCTAGGGAAAAACTGTTTTTT
few	.	TRBV30	TRBJ2-4	CAWSRSVSKNIQYF	TGTGCCTGGAGCCGGTCAGTATCCAAAAACATTCAGTACTTC
.	.	TRBV6-2/TRBV6-3	TRBJ1-5	CASSYSREQDLSNQPQHF	TGTGCCAGCAGTTACTCGAGGGAACAGGACCTTAGCAATCAGCCCCAGCATTTT
many	.	TRBV2	TRBJ1-4	CASRAGQYEKLFF	TGTGCCAGCAGGGCCGGACAGTATGAAAAACTGTTTTTT
.	TRBD1	TRBV7-2	TRBJ1-2	CASSRDRVIVGYGYTF	TGTGCCAGCAGCCGGGACAGGGTCATCGTGGGATATGGCTACACCTTC
many	TRBD1	TRBV9	TRBJ2-5	CASSVGGQETQYF	TGTGCCAGCAGCGTAGGGGGACAGGAGACCCAGTACTTC
many	.	TRBV7-9	TRBJ2-2	CASSSSTGELFF	TGTGCCAGCAGCTCGAGCACCGGGGAGCTGTTTTTT
.	.	TRBV9	TRBJ1-3	CASSGPWDFGNTIYF	TGTGCCAGCAGCGGACCTTGGGATTTTGGAAACACCATATATTTT
many	TRBD2	TRBV7-3	TRBJ2-5	CASSLSSGKETQYF	TGTGCCAGCAGCTTGTCTAGCGGCAAAGAGACCCAGTACTTC
few	.	TRBV5-5	TRBJ2-7	CASSLGSFPYEQYF	TGTGCCAGCAGCTTGGGGAGCTTCCCCTACGAGCAGTACTTC
.	TRBD1	TRBV5-4	TRBJ2-2	CASSDGTGGPGELFF	TGTGCCAGCAGCGACGGGACAGGAGGTCCCGGGGAGCTGTTTTTT
once	.	TRBV20-1	TRBJ1-1	CSAGEAFF	TGCAGTGCTGGTGAAGCTTTCTTT
.	TRBD1	TRBV7-9	TRBJ1-2	CASSLAGTGDGYTF	TGTGCCAGCAGCTTAGCCGGGACAGGGGATGGCTACACCTTC
few	.	TRBV15	TRBJ2-2	CATSSWRGPTNTGELFF	TGTGCCACCAGCAGCTGGAGGGGACCGACGAACACCGGGGAGCTGTTTTTT
.	TRBD1	TRBV29-1	TRBJ1-2	CSDRTGVGGYTF	TGCAGCGACAGAACAGGGGTAGGGGGCTACACCTTC
.	TRBD1	TRBV6-9	TRBJ2-3	CASSYSGQGSTDTQYF	TGTGCCAGCAGTTACTCCGGACAGGGGAGCACAGATACGCAGTATTTT
few	.	TRBV5-1	TRBJ1-1	CASSLQGEGNTEAFF	TGCGCCAGCAGCTTACAGGGAGAGGGGAACACTGAAGCTTTCTTT
.	.	TRBV19	TRBJ1-1	CASSIDRAGDRPAFF	TGTGCCAGTAGTATAGATAGGGCAGGGGACCGCCCGGCTTTCTTT
.	.	TRBV29-1	TRBJ2-5	CSVGPGETQYF	TGCAGCGTTGGTCCCGGGGAGACCCAGTACTTC